The clone carrying this TCR beta chain is a singleton in its sample. The antigen is not known. Mismatch with germline at one junction end may stem from a read error. This entry is derived from a study of T cell repertoires in cytomegalovirus infection. Across the study: Public TCR beta signature analysis indicated the presence of both CMV infection and matching HLA type. Study-wide findings and caveats: The ex vivo response was dominated by HLA-C-restricted CMV-specific TCR beta clonotypes. Cumulative frequency (of public TCR beta family members) identified carriers of CMV plus the relevant HLA.

TCRdb re-derived calls from the reads in MiXCR, one entry per CDR3 protein. The sample contains around 440,000 distinct CDR3 sequences, 11% of which appear only once. The CDR3 is made up of 14 amino acids. In germline, CDR1 is SGHKS, CDR2 YYEKEE (reference sequence). The chain links TRBV5-5 to TRBJ2-4, with D possibly matching TRBD1 (5 bases). The receptor comes from a human donor in good health (CMV status not recorded). Some clones in this sample may be carry-over from other donors' samples. Sample: PBMCs. The CDR3: CASNLEGAINIQYF. The DNA of the CDR3 is TGTGCCAGCAACTTGGAAGGGGCGATAAACATTCAGTACTTC.